A single sample gave rise to the 28 T cell receptor beta chains below, sequenced in a study of blood T cells in healthy people across ages. The use of a sample-barcoded 5' primer and a J-beta primer mix characterized a second PCR of roughly 6 to 11 cycles. TCRdb recomputed calls from the 5' RACE reads with MiXCR, one row per CDR3 protein. The sample lists fewer than 900,000 distinct CDR3 sequences; roughly 41% were seen once. The sample was blood. The receptors originated from a woman aged 55-69 years in good health.

The chain is built from TRBV5-1 and TRBJ1-1; D unresolved. The CDR3 spans 13 residues. V was pared by 0 bases and J by 10 bases, with 13 bases between. Germline-derived CDR1 and CDR2 are SGHRS and YFSETQ. CDR3 sequence reads: CASSLVADRAAFF. CDR3 coding DNA: TGCGCCAGCAGCTTGGTCGCGGACCGGGCAGCTTTCTTT.

The V and J genes are TRBV7-2 and TRBJ1-6; D remains ambiguous. V was shortened by 11 bases and J by 3 bases, with 17 bases between the two germline ends. The CDR3 totals 15 residues. The germline gives CDR1 SGHTA, CDR2 FQGNSA. This CDR3 is CASRPTRDYNSPLHF. Here the CDR3 DNA reads TGTGCCTCAAGACCGACGAGGGACTATAATTCACCCCTCCACTTT.

This clonotype has a handful of counts. The rearrangement joins TRBV20-1 to TRBJ1-2; no reliable D call. The CDR3 spans 14 residues. CDR1 and CDR2 (germline): DFQATT, SNEGSKA (reference sequence). The V gene lost 3 bases and the J gene lost 0 bases, with 11 bases spanning the gap. This CDR3 reads CSARGQVPNYGYTF. CDR3 in DNA: TGCAGTGCTAGGGGTCAGGTACCTAACTATGGCTACACCTTC.

This clonotype has a single count. The V gene is TRBV4-2, the J gene TRBJ2-5; D tentatively reads TRBD1 or TRBD2 (5 bases each). This CDR3 spans 16 amino acids. V was trimmed by 2 bases and J by 11 bases, leaving 24 bases between them. Germline V gene sequence: CDR1 LGHNA, CDR2 YNFKEQ. CDR3 nucleotide sequence: TGTGCCAGCAGCCAACGAATTGCAATAGGGGAGAATGAGCAGTACTTC. This gives the protein CASSQRIAIGENEQYF.

This chain links TRBV5-6 with TRBJ2-1, with 8 bases lining up with TRBD1. CDR1 and CDR2 (germline): SGHDT, YYEEEE. With V trimmed by 1 base and J by 4 bases, 7 bases remained unmatched. The CDR3 has 16 amino acids. Here the CDR3 reads CASSLQTGAGYNEQFF. The CDR3, as DNA: TGTGCCAGCAGCTTGCAGACAGGGGCTGGGTACAATGAGCAGTTCTTC.

A note on this clonotype: Given the absence of the conserved phenylalanine or tryptophan at the CDR3 end, a read error is likely. The chain couples TRBV7-2 to TRBJ2-3; 8 bases match TRBD1. Germline loops: CDR1 SGHTA, CDR2 FQGNSA. This CDR3 has 15 residues. Trimming at V came to 3 bases and at J to 1 base, leaving 3 bases not matched to a gene. CDR3 coding DNA: TGTGCCAGCAGCTTGAGGACAGGGCGCACAGATACGCAGTATCTT. It yields the protein CASSLRTGRTDTQYL.

V usage is TRBV7-8 and J usage is TRBJ2-1; 11 bases agree with TRBD1. CDR3 length: 16 residues. Losses at the gene ends were 5 bases for V and 10 bases for J; bases not matched to a gene: 13. Per germline, CDR1 SGHVS and CDR2 FQNEAQ. CDR3 amino acids: CASSPPAGQGAGEQFF. The CDR3 DNA reads as TGTGCCAGCAGCCCACCTGCCGGACAGGGGGCAGGAGAGCAGTTCTTC.

The CDR3 region has the DNA TGTGCCATCAGTGATCGACGGAATCCCCAGTACTTC. Translated, it gives CAISDRRNPQYF. The rearrangement joins TRBV10-3 to TRBJ2-5; no firm D call. Germline V lookup: CDR1 ENHRY, CDR2 SYGVKD. V was shortened by 3 bases and J by 9 bases, with 11 bases between the two germline ends. The CDR3 contains 12 residues.

The V gene is TRBV20-1, the J gene TRBJ2-7; D may be TRBD1 or TRBD2 (5 bases each). V lost 2 bases to trimming and J lost 0 bases, with 17 bases between them. Germline V lookup: CDR1 DFQATT, CDR2 SNEGSKA (reference sequence). CDR3 size: 16 residues. The CDR3 DNA follows: TGCAGTGCTAGACATGACGGGACGTCGTACTCCTACGAGCAGTACTTC. As protein: CSARHDGTSYSYEQYF.

The chain has TRBV29-1 and TRBJ2-3; 10 bases align to TRBD1. This CDR3 has 11 residues. Germline CDR1 SQVTM, CDR2 ANQGSEA. V was clipped by 7 bases and J by 5 bases; unmatched bases: 0. The CDR3 loop reads CSGTGGDTQYF. CDR3 sequence (DNA): TGCAGCGGGACAGGGGGAGATACGCAGTATTTT.

The V and J genes are TRBV7-3 and TRBJ1-1, with TRBD1 as a possible D gene (6 bases). The CDR3 has 14 residues. Looked up from germline, CDR1 is SGHTA and CDR2 is FQGTGA. Trimming pared 5 bases from V and 1 base from J, leaving 11 bases between. CDR3 protein: CASSTMGANTEAFF. The DNA of the CDR3 is TGTGCCAGCAGCACGATGGGGGCGAACACTGAAGCTTTCTTT.

On this clonotype: This could be a read error, since a much larger clone is one nucleotide away. This chain joins TRBV27 and TRBJ1-2; 9 bases align to TRBD1. This CDR3 comprises 13 residues. J gave up 8 bases and V 6 bases, and 7 bases lay outside the gene matches. Germline assignment: CDR1 MNHEY and CDR2 SMNVEV (reference sequence). CDR3 bases: TGTGCCAGCAGCACCGGGACAGGGCTCGGCTACACCTTC. Translating gives CASSTGTGLGYTF.

CDR3 loop: CASSSGRSNYGYTF. The CDR3 DNA reads TGTGCCAGCAGTAGCGGAAGGTCAAACTATGGCTACACCTTC. J is TRBJ1-2 and V is TRBV7-2; no clear D gene. Between the trimmed V and J ends, which lost 6 bases and 2 bases, there was a span of 13 bases. CDR1 and CDR2 (germline): SGHTA, FQGNSA. CDR3 length equals 14 residues.

This clonotype was seen a handful of times. V gene TRBV7-6 combines with J gene TRBJ2-3; possibly TRBD1 for D (5 bases). Germline V CDR1 and CDR2: SGHVS, FNYEAQ. V was cut by 1 base and J by 2 bases, with 22 bases left in between. The CDR3 contains 19 residues. This CDR3 reads CASSLDQSVQATPTDTQYF. In DNA, the CDR3 is TGTGCCAGCAGCTTAGACCAATCGGTACAGGCAACCCCCACAGATACGCAGTATTTT.

The rearrangement uses TRBV18 and TRBJ2-3, with TRBD1 as a possible D gene (6 bases). The V gene lost 2 bases and the J gene lost 2 bases, with 14 bases spanning the gap. Germline V gene lookup returns CDR1 KGHSH and CDR2 LQKENI. This CDR3 region has 16 residues. In DNA, the CDR3 is TGTGCCAGCTCACCAGTGGACTCAGGGGTCACAGATACGCAGTATTTT. Translating it yields CASSPVDSGVTDTQYF.

This chain joins TRBV7-2 and TRBJ2-1; D perhaps matches TRBD2 (5 bases). The CDR3 sequence is 13 residues long. V gave up 5 bases and J gave up 10 bases, with 15 bases separating them. The germline gives CDR1 SGHTA, CDR2 FQGNSA. For the CDR3, the DNA is TGTGCCAGCAGCCCCACCCAGCGGAGGGAGCAGTTCTTC. This codes for CASSPTQRREQFF.

There are a few counts of this clonotype. The chain couples TRBV6-2 or TRBV6-3 to TRBJ2-1, with D possibly called TRBD1 or TRBD2 (5 bases each). V gave up 1 base and J gave up 4 bases, with 20 bases separating them. Germline V gene data show CDR1 as MNHEY and CDR2 as SVGEGT. The CDR3 is 18 amino acids. As DNA, the CDR3 is TGTGCCAGCAGTTACTACGGGGCCCGTGATAGGATTTACAATGAGCAGTTCTTC. The encoded protein is CASSYYGARDRIYNEQFF.

This clonotype was detected a few times. The rearrangement joins TRBV5-1 to TRBJ1-2, with D perhaps matching TRBD1 (5 bases). From germline, CDR1 is SGHRS and CDR2 YFSETQ. V lost 5 bases to trimming and J lost 8 bases, with 10 bases between them. This CDR3 spans 11 amino acids. DNA of the CDR3: TGCGCCAGCAGTATGGGGGGAGGCTACACCTTC. Its protein product is CASSMGGGYTF.

A few counts support this clonotype. This rearrangement joins TRBV7-3 to TRBJ2-1, with D possibly matching TRBD2 (5 bases). Trimming removed 5 bases at V and 4 bases at J, with 15 bases between. CDR3 length: 15 residues. CDR1 and CDR2 from the germline V gene are SGHTA and FQGTGA. The DNA for the CDR3 is TGTGCCAGCAGCCCCGAGGGCCCCCGGTACAATGAGCAGTTCTTC. This sequence encodes CASSPEGPRYNEQFF.

This chain joins TRBV20-1 and TRBJ2-7, with TRBD2 identical over 12 bases. V shed 0 bases, J shed 3 bases, and the junction held 15 bases outside the gene matches. The CDR3 runs to 19 residues. Germline V gene lookup returns CDR1 DFQATT and CDR2 SNEGSKA (reference sequence). The CDR3 protein is CSARDPDLTSGSINYEQYF. DNA for the CDR3: TGCAGTGCTAGAGATCCTGACTTGACTAGCGGGAGCATAAACTACGAGCAGTACTTC.

The V and J genes are TRBV5-1 and TRBJ2-7; possibly TRBD2 for D (5 bases). Trimming took off 0 bases at V and 6 bases at J, with 10 bases between the two ends. Germline assignment: CDR1 SGHRS and CDR2 YFSETQ. The CDR3 is made up of 13 amino acids. CDR3 amino acids: CASSLVEGSEQYF. For the CDR3, the DNA is TGCGCCAGCAGCTTGGTTGAGGGTTCCGAGCAGTACTTC.

This clonotype occurred a few times. The chain joins TRBV27 to TRBJ2-1; the D call may be TRBD1 or TRBD2 (5 bases each). From germline, CDR1 is MNHEY and CDR2 SMNVEV (reference sequence). Trimming shortened V by 2 bases and J by 11 bases, and 7 bases separated the two germline ends. The CDR3 spans 11 residues. In nucleotides, the CDR3 is TGTGCCAGCAGTTTACCGGGACAGCAGTTCTTC. The encoded protein is CASSLPGQQFF.

The table lists this clonotype with a few counts. This chain links TRBV3-1 with TRBJ1-2; D gene uncertain. CDR3 length equals 13 residues. Germline V gene sequence: CDR1 LGHDT, CDR2 YNNKEL (reference sequence). The V end lost 2 bases, the J end lost 6 bases, and 10 bases lay between the germline ends. The DNA of the CDR3 is TGTGCCAGCAGCCAATCCGGACCAGATGGCTACACCTTC. Its translation is CASSQSGPDGYTF. Supplemented by reference TRBV3-1 and TRBJ1-2, the full variable domain reads DTAVSQTPKYLVTQMGNDKSIKCEQNLGHDTMYWYKQDSKKFLKIMFSYNNKELIINETVPNRFSPKSPDKAHLNLHINSLELGDSAVYFCASSQSGPDGYTFGSGTRLTVV.

The V gene is TRBV20-1, the J gene TRBJ2-3; TRBD2 matches at 15 bases. The CDR3 runs 15 residues. After removal of 5 bases from V and 7 bases from J, the junction contained 7 bases not matched to a gene. Germline V gene sequence: CDR1 DFQATT, CDR2 SNEGSKA (reference sequence). The CDR3 here is CSAPRTSGRANTQYF. The CDR3 region has the DNA TGCAGTGCTCCTAGGACTAGCGGGAGGGCGAATACGCAGTATTTT.

This clonotype was recorded a few times. This chain joins TRBV7-2 and TRBJ2-7, with D possibly matching TRBD1 (6 bases). The CDR3 extends over 14 amino acids. V was clipped by 5 bases and J by 2 bases, with 13 bases between them. Germline CDR1 SGHTA, CDR2 FQGNSA. The CDR3 nucleotides are TGTGCCAGCAGCCCCGCGGACAGCCCCTACGAGCAGTACTTC. Encoded protein: CASSPADSPYEQYF.

V gene TRBV12-3 or TRBV12-4 combines with J gene TRBJ2-4; 8 bases are a match to TRBD1. The J call may be wrong; the DNA end is better matched by TRBJ2-7. There are 14 residues in the CDR3. The CDR3 is CASSSWTGRNEQYF. The CDR3 bases are TGTGCCAGCAGTTCCTGGACAGGGAGAAACGAGCAGTACTTC.

In DNA, the CDR3 is TGCAGCGCCCCGGGACAGACAGTGGGTGAGCAGTACTTC. Amino acid sequence: CSAPGQTVGEQYF. This rearrangement joins TRBV29-1 to TRBJ2-7, with 7 positions matching TRBD1. Germline CDR1 is SQVTM and CDR2 is ANQGSEA. The CDR3 has 13 amino acids. J gave up 7 bases and V 7 bases, and 13 bases lay outside the gene matches.

The chain has TRBV20-1 and TRBJ2-1; 7 bases fit TRBD2. The length of the CDR3 is 15 residues. Trimming took 2 bases from V and 6 from J; bases not matched to a gene: 10. The germline V gene has CDR1 DFQATT and CDR2 SNEGSKA (reference sequence). The CDR3 region is CSARRAGVLVNEQFF. The CDR3 DNA sequence: TGCAGTGCTAGAAGGGCGGGAGTTTTAGTCAATGAGCAGTTCTTC.